The clone carrying this TCR beta chain was recorded at least ten times. This record belongs to a study of regulatory T cells in long-lasting Graves disease. Across the study: In persistent Graves' disease, antithyroid drugs had been taken for over 5 years and TSH receptor antibodies stayed positive.

Through Arm-PCR of CDR3 regions and iRepertoire HTBI primers, TCR beta libraries were built. TCRdb called the multiplex PCR reads again in MiXCR, with one record for every CDR3 protein. The top ten hold roughly 7.7% of the sample, which has around 460,000 distinct CDR3 sequences, approximately 21% seen once. Time point described: persistent/refractory GD, antithyroid drugs over 5 years with positive TRAb. Following extraction of RNA from PBMCs, that RNA was used to make the TCR library. The sequences come from peripheral blood mononuclear cells (PBMCs), collected when the disease was refractory, from a patient treated with antithyroid drugs. The sequence derives from a female donor with Graves disease.

Written as DNA, the CDR3 is TGTGCCAGCAGTTTTGTGGCAGGGGGCCTCACTGAAGCTTTCTTT. Its protein is CASSFVAGGLTEAFF. V usage is TRBV12-3 or TRBV12-4 and J usage is TRBJ1-1, with 8 bases that match TRBD1. This CDR3 has 15 residues. The V segment lost 3 bases and the J segment 4 bases; nucleotides outside the gene matches: 7.